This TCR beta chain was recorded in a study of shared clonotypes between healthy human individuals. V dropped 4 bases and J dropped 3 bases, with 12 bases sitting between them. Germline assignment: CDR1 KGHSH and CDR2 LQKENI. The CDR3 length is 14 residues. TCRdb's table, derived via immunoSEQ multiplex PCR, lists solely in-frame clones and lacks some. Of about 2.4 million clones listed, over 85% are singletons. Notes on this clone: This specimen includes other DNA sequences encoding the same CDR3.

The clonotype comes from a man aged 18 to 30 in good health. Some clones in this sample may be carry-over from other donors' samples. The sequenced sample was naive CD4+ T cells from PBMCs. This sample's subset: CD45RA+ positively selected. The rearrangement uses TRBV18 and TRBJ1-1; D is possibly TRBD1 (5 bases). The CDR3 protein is CASSRQGADTEAFF. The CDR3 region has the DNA TGTGCCAGCTCACGCCAGGGAGCGGACACTGAAGCTTTCTTT.